Presented here are 20 T cell receptor beta chains from one specimen sequenced in a study of read filtering for tumor transcriptome and immune sequencing. From approximately 400 ng of RNA, a library with molecular barcoded alpha/delta and beta/gamma adaptors was made. MiXCR, applied by TCRdb to the reads, yields one record per CDR3 protein. Counted here are tens of thousands of distinct CDR3 sequences, approximately 13% occurring once; the ten biggest clones make up under 55%. The specimen was a population of CD138-negative cells sorted from bone marrow. The origin of the receptors is a donor at least 40 years old with multiple myeloma.

Only a few counts were recorded for this clonotype. One base separates it from a far larger clone, so it is likely a read error. Because it lacks the conserved phenylalanine or tryptophan at the end, this CDR3 is likely a read error. This chain links TRBV7-8 with TRBJ1-5; D is undetermined. This CDR3 region has 12 residues. Per the germline V gene, CDR1 is SGHVS and CDR2 is FQNEAQ. Trimming left V 2 bases short and J 1 base short, with 0 bases between. CDR3 loop: CASSLSNQPQHS. CDR3 nucleotide sequence: TGTGCCAGCAGCTTAAGCAATCAGCCCCAGCATTCT.

The table lists this clonotype with many counts. The chain carries TRBV12-3 or TRBV12-4 and TRBJ2-1, with TRBD2 identical over 7 bases. Trimming at V came to 7 bases and at J to 4 bases, leaving 10 bases not matched to a gene. The CDR3 runs 15 residues. The CDR3 sequence: CASTLRRGGYNEQFF. CDR3 DNA sequence: TGTGCCAGCACCTTAAGGCGCGGGGGTTACAATGAGCAGTTCTTC.

At least ten counts were recorded for this clonotype. The chain couples TRBV7-9 to TRBJ2-7, with TRBD2 matching over 8 bases. J lost 3 bases, V lost 5 bases, and 6 bases had no gene match. The CDR3 totals 14 residues. Germline V gene sequence: CDR1 SEHNR, CDR2 FQNEAQ (reference sequence). Here the CDR3 reads CASSHSGTSYEQYF. The CDR3 DNA is TGTGCCAGCAGCCATTCCGGGACTAGCTACGAGCAGTACTTC. Full variable domain (outside the CDR3, taken from reference TRBV7-9 and TRBJ2-7): DTGVSQNPRHKITKRGQNVTFRCDPISEHNRLYWYRQTLGQGPEFLTYFQNEAQLEKSRLLSDRFSAERPKGSFSTLEIQRTEQGDSAMYLCASSHSGTSYEQYFGPGTRLTVT.

This clonotype was counted many times. V usage is TRBV11-3 and J usage is TRBJ2-1; 7 bases line up with TRBD2. V lost 1 base to trimming and J lost 3 bases; unmatched junction nucleotides: 6. Per the germline V gene, CDR1 is SGHNT and CDR2 is YENEEA. The CDR3 covers 16 residues. The CDR3 loop reads CASSLGGGRYYNEQFF. CDR3 nucleotide sequence: TGTGCCAGCAGCTTAGGAGGCGGGAGATACTACAATGAGCAGTTCTTC. Together with reference TRBV11-3 and TRBJ2-1, the CDR3 gives the full variable domain: EAGVVQSPRYKIIEKKQPVAFWCNPISGHNTLYWYLQNLGQGPELLIRYENEEAVDDSQLPKDRFSAERLKGVDSTLKIQPAELGDSAVYLCASSLGGGRYYNEQFFGPGTRLTVL.

This clonotype was seen only a few times. This may come from a read error, since a much larger clone is one base off. Likely a read error: the CDR3 ends without its conserved phenylalanine or tryptophan. The chain recombines TRBV6-6 with TRBJ2-1; D is undetermined. V was clipped by 2 bases and J by 9 bases, with 14 bases between them. CDR3 length: 14 amino acids. Germline CDR1 is MNHNY and CDR2 is SVGAGI (reference sequence). For the CDR3, the DNA is TGTGCCAGCAGTTACGATAGCATGGCAATTGAGCAGTTCCTC. It codes for CASSYDSMAIEQFL.

This clonotype was counted between two and nine times. Written as DNA, the CDR3 is TGTGCCACCAGCCAGGGGAACACTCAGCCCCAGCATTTT. Its translation: CATSQGNTQPQHF. This chain connects TRBV19 to TRBJ1-5; tentative D call: TRBD1 (6 bases). Trimming took 10 bases from V and 6 from J, leaving 16 bases between them. Germline CDR1 reads LNHDA; CDR2 reads SQIVND (reference sequence). This CDR3 spans 13 amino acids.

This clonotype was seen repeatedly, ten times or more. CDR3 amino acids: CASSQGLAEQFF. The CDR3 DNA reads as TGCGCCAGCAGCCAAGGACTAGCTGAGCAGTTCTTC. V and J are TRBV4-1 and TRBJ2-1, with 7 bases matching TRBD2. The V segment lost 1 base and the J segment 9 bases; nucleotides outside the gene matches: 0. Germline V gene lookup returns CDR1 MGHRA and CDR2 YSYEKL. The CDR3 consists of 12 residues.

This clonotype was detected many times. The rearrangement uses TRBV5-1 and TRBJ1-5; TRBD1 might be the D (5 bases). Trimming removed 4 bases at V and 0 bases at J, with 14 bases between. Germline V gives CDR1 SGHRS, CDR2 YFSETQ. The CDR3 is 16 amino acids. This chain's CDR3 is CASSEGHGDSNQPQHF. DNA for the CDR3: TGCGCCAGCAGCGAGGGGCACGGGGATAGCAATCAGCCCCAGCATTTT.

This clonotype was counted ten times or more. CDR3 residues: CASSVGFGDPGTGELFF. CDR3 nucleotide sequence: TGTGCCAGCAGCGTAGGTTTCGGGGACCCAGGCACCGGGGAGCTGTTTTTT. The chain carries TRBV9 and TRBJ2-2, with D possibly being TRBD1 or TRBD2 (5 bases each). CDR1 and CDR2 from the germline V gene are SGDLS and YYNGEE. This CDR3 is 17 amino acids long. V lost 0 bases and J 4 bases, leaving 16 bases between the germline ends.

This chain connects TRBV7-9 to TRBJ2-7; 7 nucleotides align to TRBD1. Germline CDR1 reads SEHNR; CDR2 reads FQNEAQ (reference sequence). The CDR3 is 15 amino acids. The ends lost 5 bases at V and 2 bases at J; junction bases unmatched: 9. Written as DNA, the CDR3 is TGTGCCAGCAGCAACAGGGACAGCACCCCCTACGAGCAGTACTTC. Translation: CASSNRDSTPYEQYF.

This clonotype was observed many times. The chain employs TRBV11-2 and TRBJ1-1, with a weak D call TRBD1 (5 bases). V was pared by 5 bases and J by 8 bases, with 24 bases between. The CDR3 consists of 16 residues. Per the germline V gene, CDR1 is SGHAT and CDR2 is FQNNGV. Here the CDR3 reads CASSALLGGGKGEAFF. The DNA for the CDR3 is TGTGCCAGCAGCGCTTTACTAGGCGGGGGAAAAGGGGAAGCTTTCTTT.

This clonotype showed up many times. The CDR3 DNA follows: TGCGCCAGCAGCTCCTCGACAGACCCCGGGGAGCTGTTTTTT. Translating it yields CASSSSTDPGELFF. The chain couples TRBV5-1 to TRBJ2-2, with a tentative D call TRBD1 (5 bases). Germline V gene lookup returns CDR1 SGHRS and CDR2 YFSETQ. The CDR3 is 14 amino acids. The V and J ends lost 3 bases and 6 bases respectively, with 12 bases between them.

The table lists this clonotype with many counts. The rearrangement links TRBV6-5 to TRBJ1-1; a weak D match, TRBD1 (5 bases). CDR1 MNHEY and CDR2 SVGAGI come from the germline V gene. The CDR3 has 14 amino acids. The V and J ends lost 9 bases and 1 base respectively, with 15 bases between them. The CDR3 region is CASIVLGQNTEAFF. CDR3 sequence (DNA): TGTGCCAGTATTGTATTAGGACAGAACACTGAAGCTTTCTTT.

In this sample, this clonotype turned up a few times. The chain couples TRBV6-1 to TRBJ2-2; TRBD2 agrees at 10 bases. With 6 bases clipped from V and 0 bases from J, the junction kept 4 bases outside the gene matches. CDR3 length: 16 amino acids. Germline values: CDR1 MNHNS, CDR2 SASEGT. The DNA of the CDR3 is TGTGCCAGCAGCGCTACTAGCGGGGCGAACACCGGGGAGCTGTTTTTT. Its translation is CASSATSGANTGELFF.

This clonotype was counted many times. The rearrangement uses TRBV12-3 or TRBV12-4 and TRBJ2-5; perhaps TRBD2 as D (5 bases). CDR3 length: 14 residues. Deletions cut 6 bases from V and 2 bases from J, with 13 bases between. In DNA, the CDR3 is TGTGCCAGCAGCCAAACTAGAGGGCAAGAGACCCAGTACTTC. The encoded protein is CASSQTRGQETQYF.

This clonotype was seen at least ten times. The genes are TRBV20-1 and TRBJ2-3; TRBD1 matches 8 bases. Germline V gives CDR1 DFQATT, CDR2 SNEGSKA (reference sequence). The CDR3 sequence is 13 residues long. Losses at the gene ends were 4 bases for V and 5 bases for J; bases not matched to a gene: 5. CDR3 bases: TGCAGTGCTATCAGGGGGCTTCAAGATACGCAGTATTTT. Its protein product is CSAIRGLQDTQYF.

This clonotype has a handful of counts. V and J are TRBV12-3 or TRBV12-4 and TRBJ2-7; D is perhaps TRBD1 (5 bases). This CDR3 region has 16 residues. V shed 3 bases and J shed 7 bases, with 22 bases lying between them. The DNA of the CDR3 is TGTGCCAGCAGTTTCCTTGGGCTGGACAAACTACGGGAGCAGTACTTC. Protein product: CASSFLGLDKLREQYF.

There are many counts of this clonotype. In DNA, the CDR3 is TGCAGTGCTGGGGCCGGGGGGAAGCCCCAGCATTTT. Amino acids: CSAGAGGKPQHF. This rearrangement joins TRBV20-1 to TRBJ1-5; D may be TRBD1 (5 bases). Germline CDR1 and CDR2: DFQATT and SNEGSKA (reference sequence). V was pared by 5 bases and J by 8 bases, with 13 bases between. This CDR3 is built from 12 residues.

The table lists this clonotype with many counts. The rearrangement links TRBV19 to TRBJ2-1; TRBD2 aligns across 10 bases. The CDR3 has 17 amino acids. Germline-derived CDR1 and CDR2 are LNHDA and SQIVND (reference sequence). Trimming removed 3 bases from V and 7 bases from J; junction bases left unmatched: 12. CDR3 protein: CASSIRASGSFRNEQFF. CDR3 coding DNA: TGTGCCAGTAGTATTAGGGCTAGCGGGAGTTTCAGGAATGAGCAGTTCTTC.

The table lists this clonotype with many counts. V gene TRBV7-2 combines with J gene TRBJ1-1; D is uncertain. Germline CDR1 is SGHTA and CDR2 is FQGNSA. The length of the CDR3 is 14 residues. Deletions cut 1 base from V and 3 bases from J, with 9 bases between. CDR3: CASSLGFGDTEAFF. In DNA, the CDR3 is TGTGCCAGCAGCTTAGGATTTGGGGACACTGAAGCTTTCTTT.